This T cell receptor (beta chain) was sequenced for a study of OX40 agonist ivuxolimab in advanced cancers. V trimming: 6 bases; J trimming: 4 bases; junction bases outside the gene matches: 6. The CDR3 covers 14 residues. Per the germline V gene, CDR1 is LNHDA and CDR2 is SQIVND (reference sequence). Assay used: immunoSEQ multiplex PCR; TCRdb lists only in-frame clones, some missing. Of about 64,000 clones listed, roughly 80% are singletons. This clone was counted only a few times. This rearrangement joins TRBV19 to TRBJ1-5, with 7 bases matching TRBD1. This clonotype originated in an adult with an advanced solid tumor such as melanoma, head and neck, liver or kidney cancer. The sample here was CD4+ or CD8+ T cells sorted from blood, taken in a trial of the OX40 agonist ivuxolimab. The CDR3 region is CASSPGGPNQPQHF. CDR3 nucleotide sequence: TGTGCCAGTAGCCCAGGGGGTCCAAATCAGCCCCAGCATTTT.